Listed below are T cell receptor beta chains from one sample, sequenced in a study of OX40 agonist ivuxolimab in advanced cancers. The method was immunoSEQ multiplex PCR; TCRdb's version includes in-frame clones alone and lacks a portion of them. Of approximately 44,000 clones listed, roughly 80% were seen once; the top ten hold under 11%. The sample here was CD4+ or CD8+ T cells sorted from blood, taken in a trial of the OX40 agonist ivuxolimab. These receptors came from an adult with an advanced solid tumor such as melanoma, head and neck, liver or kidney cancer. Each CDR3 is given without its conserved first and last residue. Fields, in order: CDR3 protein, J gene, V gene.

cdr3_aa: ASKGLAASTDTQY; j_call: TRBJ2-3; v_call: TRBV2
cdr3_aa: ASNWGQGVPEQY; j_call: TRBJ2-7; v_call: TRBV28
cdr3_aa: ASRRYNEQF; j_call: TRBJ2-1; v_call: TRBV7-2
cdr3_aa: ASSFDRVGAEAF; j_call: TRBJ1-1; v_call: TRBV7-8
cdr3_aa: ASTGQGIRQPQH; j_call: TRBJ1-5; v_call: TRBV2
cdr3_aa: ASRDDGGNSPLH; j_call: TRBJ1-6; v_call: TRBV5-1
cdr3_aa: ASSDLPNQPQH; j_call: TRBJ1-5; v_call: TRBV6-5
cdr3_aa: ASRVSGNANTGELF; j_call: TRBJ2-2; v_call: TRBV2
cdr3_aa: ASSFTAMNTEAF; j_call: TRBJ1-1; v_call: TRBV28
cdr3_aa: ASSLQDTEAF; j_call: TRBJ1-1; v_call: TRBV5-5
cdr3_aa: ASSLPAGQGDEQF; j_call: TRBJ2-1; v_call: TRBV5-1
cdr3_aa: ASSLQGAGTEAF; j_call: TRBJ1-1; v_call: TRBV7-2